This is a list of T cell receptor beta chains from one sample in a study of blood T cell repertoires in COVID-19. The data were produced by immunoSEQ multiplex PCR, yet TCRdb's version contains in-frame clones alone and is incomplete. The sample records about 84,000 clones, about 88% being singletons. Source material: peripheral blood. These receptors all stem from a man of 80 years or more with active or convalescent COVID-19. The CDR3 runs from the conserved cysteine through the conserved F or W. Fields, in order: clone size, V gene, D gene, J gene, CDR3 protein, CDR3 DNA. D genes are given only for firm matches. Some rows have no size entry. The others give once, few or many, or a class for an expanded clone.

abundance: .; v_gene: TRBV19; d_gene: TRBD1; j_gene: TRBJ1-2; CDR3aa: CASSSWTGPYGYTF; CDR3nt: TGTGCCAGTAGTTCCTGGACAGGTCCGTATGGCTACACCTTC
abundance: .; v_gene: TRBV7-2; d_gene: .; j_gene: TRBJ2-1; CDR3aa: CASSLAAGPYNEQFF; CDR3nt: TGTGCCAGCAGCTTAGCGGCTGGCCCCTACAATGAGCAGTTCTTC
abundance: .; v_gene: TRBV5-5; d_gene: TRBD2; j_gene: TRBJ2-1; CDR3aa: CASSSGLAGLEQFF; CDR3nt: TGTGCCAGCAGCTCGGGACTAGCGGGTCTTGAGCAGTTCTTC
abundance: .; v_gene: TRBV12-3/TRBV12-4; d_gene: .; j_gene: TRBJ2-4; CDR3aa: CASSVSASNIQYF; CDR3nt: TGTGCCAGCAGTGTCAGCGCCTCAAACATTCAGTACTTC
abundance: .; v_gene: TRBV6-5; d_gene: .; j_gene: TRBJ1-6; CDR3aa: CASSSHSPNDNSPLHF; CDR3nt: TGTGCCAGCAGTTCCCACTCCCCAAATGATAATTCACCCCTCCACTTT
abundance: .; v_gene: TRBV28; d_gene: .; j_gene: TRBJ1-2; CDR3aa: CASSLGQLYGYTF; CDR3nt: TGTGCCAGCAGCCTTGGACAGCTCTATGGCTACACCTTC
abundance: few; v_gene: TRBV5-1; d_gene: .; j_gene: TRBJ1-2; CDR3aa: CASSFGRGGYGYTF; CDR3nt: TGCGCCAGCAGCTTTGGCAGGGGCGGCTATGGCTACACCTTC
abundance: .; v_gene: TRBV9; d_gene: .; j_gene: TRBJ2-3; CDR3aa: CASSVRGSTDTQYF; CDR3nt: TGTGCCAGCAGCGTTCGGGGGAGCACAGATACGCAGTATTTT
abundance: .; v_gene: TRBV5-1; d_gene: .; j_gene: TRBJ2-1; CDR3aa: CASSAPSGRTYNEQFF; CDR3nt: TGCGCCAGCAGCGCCCCTAGTGGGAGGACCTACAATGAGCAGTTCTTC
abundance: .; v_gene: TRBV7-9; d_gene: .; j_gene: TRBJ2-3; CDR3aa: CASSPTSGETDTQYF; CDR3nt: TGTGCCAGCAGCCCTACCTCGGGGGAGACAGATACGCAGTATTTT
abundance: .; v_gene: TRBV6-5; d_gene: .; j_gene: TRBJ1-2; CDR3aa: CASSTTGYGYTF; CDR3nt: TGTGCCAGCAGTACAACAGGGTACGGCTACACCTTC
abundance: .; v_gene: TRBV21-1; d_gene: .; j_gene: TRBJ2-7; CDR3aa: CASSKEGQNTYEQYF; CDR3nt: TGTGCCAGCAGCAAAGAGGGACAGAATACTTACGAGCAGTACTTC
abundance: .; v_gene: TRBV9; d_gene: TRBD2; j_gene: TRBJ2-3; CDR3aa: CASSARAGEGTDTQYF; CDR3nt: TGTGCCAGCAGCGCAAGAGCGGGAGAAGGCACAGATACGCAGTATTTT
abundance: .; v_gene: TRBV7-9; d_gene: .; j_gene: TRBJ1-6; CDR3aa: CASSFGARNSPLHF; CDR3nt: TGTGCCAGCAGCTTTGGGGCTCGGAATTCACCCCTCCACTTT
abundance: .; v_gene: TRBV12-3/TRBV12-4; d_gene: .; j_gene: TRBJ1-3; CDR3aa: CASSLSGNTIYF; CDR3nt: TGTGCCAGCAGTTTATCAGGAAACACCATATATTTT
abundance: .; v_gene: TRBV5-1; d_gene: .; j_gene: TRBJ2-1; CDR3aa: CASTPFPASLNEQFF; CDR3nt: TGCGCCAGCACCCCCTTCCCTGCGAGTCTCAATGAGCAGTTCTTC
abundance: .; v_gene: TRBV4-2; d_gene: .; j_gene: TRBJ2-5; CDR3aa: CASSQAGREETQYF; CDR3nt: TGTGCCAGCAGCCAAGCGGGCAGGGAAGAGACCCAGTACTTC
abundance: .; v_gene: TRBV2; d_gene: .; j_gene: TRBJ2-1; CDR3aa: CASSGLYNEQFF; CDR3nt: TGTGCCAGCAGCGGACTGTACAATGAGCAGTTCTTC
abundance: .; v_gene: TRBV3-1/TRBV3-2; d_gene: TRBD1; j_gene: TRBJ1-1; CDR3aa: CASSRTGTGASTEAFF; CDR3nt: TGTGCCAGCAGCCGAACCGGGACAGGGGCCAGCACTGAAGCTTTCTTT
abundance: few; v_gene: TRBV7-3; d_gene: TRBD2; j_gene: TRBJ2-1; CDR3aa: CASSQTSGPGNEQFF; CDR3nt: TGTGCCAGCAGCCAAACTAGCGGCCCGGGAAATGAGCAGTTCTTC
abundance: .; v_gene: TRBV5-5; d_gene: TRBD1; j_gene: TRBJ1-1; CDR3aa: CASSLRDRGTEAFF; CDR3nt: TGTGCCAGCAGCTTGAGGGACAGGGGGACTGAAGCTTTCTTT
abundance: once; v_gene: TRBV7-9; d_gene: TRBD2; j_gene: TRBJ2-2; CDR3aa: CASSLDGSGTTGELFF; CDR3nt: TGTGCCAGCAGCTTAGATGGTAGCGGGACCACCGGGGAGCTGTTTTTT
abundance: .; v_gene: TRBV3-1/TRBV3-2; d_gene: .; j_gene: TRBJ2-1; CDR3aa: CASSQTDWKVGEQFF; CDR3nt: TGTGCCAGCAGCCAGACGGACTGGAAGGTCGGTGAGCAGTTCTTC
abundance: .; v_gene: TRBV5-6; d_gene: .; j_gene: TRBJ2-1; CDR3aa: CASSFPPRGTTNEQFF; CDR3nt: TGTGCCAGCAGCTTCCCTCCCCGCGGGACGACCAATGAGCAGTTCTTC
abundance: .; v_gene: TRBV7-3; d_gene: TRBD2; j_gene: TRBJ2-2; CDR3aa: CASSLGTSGIANTGELFF; CDR3nt: TGTGCCAGCAGCCTAGGGACTAGCGGAATCGCGAACACCGGGGAGCTGTTTTTT
abundance: .; v_gene: TRBV5-6; d_gene: TRBD2; j_gene: TRBJ2-3; CDR3aa: CASSLVAGGTDTQYF; CDR3nt: TGTGCCAGCAGCTTGGTAGCGGGAGGGACAGATACGCAGTATTTT
abundance: .; v_gene: TRBV9; d_gene: .; j_gene: TRBJ2-3; CDR3aa: CASSVAGTSTDTQYF; CDR3nt: TGTGCCAGCAGCGTGGCCGGGACTAGCACAGATACGCAGTATTTT
abundance: .; v_gene: TRBV11-3; d_gene: .; j_gene: TRBJ2-5; CDR3aa: CASSLDLGSQETQYF; CDR3nt: TGTGCCAGCAGCTTAGATCTGGGGAGCCAAGAGACCCAGTACTTC
abundance: .; v_gene: TRBV14; d_gene: TRBD1; j_gene: TRBJ2-1; CDR3aa: CASSLLRDRVFF; CDR3nt: TGTGCCAGCAGTCTCCTCCGGGACAGGGTATTCTTC
abundance: .; v_gene: TRBV7-9; d_gene: .; j_gene: TRBJ1-2; CDR3aa: CASSVATVGGYTF; CDR3nt: TGTGCCAGCAGTGTAGCCACGGTCGGTGGCTACACCTTC
abundance: .; v_gene: TRBV7-2; d_gene: .; j_gene: TRBJ1-2; CDR3aa: CASSLVQRGVNTF; CDR3nt: TGTGCCAGCAGCTTAGTCCAGCGGGGGGTGAATACCTTC
abundance: .; v_gene: TRBV14; d_gene: .; j_gene: TRBJ1-2; CDR3aa: CASSPPGWGVYGYTF; CDR3nt: TGTGCCAGCAGCCCCCCCGGGTGGGGGGTTTATGGCTACACCTTC
abundance: .; v_gene: TRBV18; d_gene: TRBD1; j_gene: TRBJ2-6; CDR3aa: CASSRSGTAPSRSSGANVLTF; CDR3nt: TGTGCCAGCTCCCGATCCGGGACAGCCCCTTCGAGAAGCTCTGGGGCCAACGTCCTGACTTTC
abundance: .; v_gene: TRBV6-5; d_gene: .; j_gene: TRBJ1-4; CDR3aa: CASSIDPGDEKLFF; CDR3nt: TGTGCCAGCAGTATCGACCCGGGGGATGAAAAACTGTTTTTT
abundance: once; v_gene: TRBV25-1; d_gene: TRBD1; j_gene: TRBJ1-1; CDR3aa: CASKAGGFGTEAFF; CDR3nt: TGTGCCAGCAAAGCAGGGGGCTTTGGCACTGAAGCTTTCTTT
abundance: .; v_gene: TRBV19; d_gene: .; j_gene: TRBJ1-5; CDR3aa: CASRGGTSGQPQHF; CDR3nt: TGTGCCAGTAGAGGAGGGACTTCTGGTCAGCCCCAGCATTTT
abundance: .; v_gene: TRBV12-3/TRBV12-4; d_gene: TRBD1; j_gene: TRBJ1-1; CDR3aa: CASRGQGNTEAFF; CDR3nt: TGTGCCAGCAGGGGACAGGGGAACACTGAAGCTTTCTTT
abundance: .; v_gene: TRBV4-1; d_gene: .; j_gene: TRBJ2-7; CDR3aa: CASSQGDVKRHEQYF; CDR3nt: TGCGCCAGCAGCCAAGGAGATGTCAAGCGACACGAGCAGTACTTC
abundance: .; v_gene: TRBV19; d_gene: .; j_gene: TRBJ1-1; CDR3aa: CASSINRETEAFF; CDR3nt: TGTGCCAGTAGTATAAACAGGGAGACTGAAGCTTTCTTT
abundance: .; v_gene: TRBV5-1; d_gene: TRBD2; j_gene: TRBJ2-7; CDR3aa: CASSSQTSGSRHEQYF; CDR3nt: TGCGCCAGCAGCTCTCAGACTAGCGGGAGTAGGCACGAGCAGTACTTC